At least ten counts were recorded for the clone carrying this T cell receptor beta chain. What it binds is unknown. The data originate from a study of T cells after yellow fever vaccination. Study-level background: Low-cell-number fractions were prepared with SMART-Seq v4 Ultra Low Input. Findings and limits, study-wide: Clones from primary vaccination mostly reappeared after the booster (around 96% CD4, less than 90% CD8).

TCRdb itself ran the 5' RACE reads through MiXCR, one entry per CDR3 protein. The profile shows under 200,000 distinct CDR3 sequences, around 7% of them singletons. This CDR3 is built from 14 residues. Germline CDR1 is MNHEY and CDR2 is SMNVEV (reference sequence). The ends were cut back, 3 bases at V and 7 bases at J, with 14 bases in the middle. The sample here was CD4+ T cells sorted from PBMCs, taken 4 to 6 days after the first yellow fever vaccination. The J gene is TRBJ2-3, the V gene TRBV27; TRBD2 might be the D (6 bases). The receptor comes from a man in his late teens or twenties who received the YFV17D yellow fever vaccine. CDR3 nucleotide sequence: TGTGCCAGCAGTTTTGGGGCAGGGACTTATACGCAGTATTTT. This sequence encodes CASSFGAGTYTQYF.